Below are 8 T cell receptor beta chains sequenced from a single sample in a study of Graves' ophthalmopathy and Graves' hyperthyroidism. RNA transcripts were the template, and TCR beta CDR3 regions were amplified from them. Following a first-round RT-PCR that used HTBI primers, a second-round multiplex PCR was carried out. TCRdb itself ran the multiplex PCR reads through MiXCR, one entry per CDR3 protein. The table records about 420,000 distinct CDR3 sequences, roughly 20% of them present only once. Sequenced sample: peripheral blood. These receptors all stem from a woman under 30 with stable Graves' hyperthyroidism.

In this sample, this clonotype turned up many times. The V gene is TRBV6-5, the J gene TRBJ2-7, with D tentatively TRBD1 (6 bases). The CDR3 sequence is 17 residues long. V gave up 0 bases and J gave up 3 bases, with 18 bases separating them. In germline, CDR1 is MNHEY, CDR2 SVGAGI. For the CDR3, the DNA is TGTGCCAGCAGTTACTCCTTTCCGTCGGGACAACTCTACGAGCAGTACTTC. Translating it yields CASSYSFPSGQLYEQYF.

This clonotype was seen at least ten times. V gene TRBV24-1 combines with J gene TRBJ2-5; no clear D gene. V gave up 4 bases and J gave up 0 bases, with 11 bases separating them. The length of the CDR3 is 15 residues. From germline, CDR1 is KGHDR and CDR2 SFDVKD. This chain's CDR3 is CATSEISRNQETQYF. The CDR3 nucleotides read TGTGCCACCAGTGAGATTAGTCGGAACCAAGAGACCCAGTACTTC.

This clonotype was recorded at least ten times. This rearrangement joins TRBV20-1 to TRBJ2-5, with 11 bases fitting TRBD1. The CDR3 loop spans 13 amino acids. The germline V gene encodes CDR1 DFQATT and CDR2 SNEGSKA (reference sequence). The trim removed 8 bases at V and 6 bases at J, leaving 8 bases unmatched. CDR3 region: CSSWTGGRKTQYF. The CDR3 DNA sequence: TGCAGTTCATGGACAGGGGGCAGGAAGACCCAGTACTTC.

This clonotype has at least ten counts. The rearrangement links TRBV29-1 to TRBJ2-7, with 7 bases that match TRBD2. The CDR3 covers 14 residues. The V segment lost 1 base and the J segment 0 bases; nucleotides outside the gene matches: 3. The germline V gene has CDR1 SQVTM and CDR2 ANQGSEA. For the CDR3, the DNA is TGCAGCGTTGAAGTCCGCGGGAGCTCCTACGAGCAGTACTTC. It codes for CSVEVRGSSYEQYF.

This clonotype was seen at least ten times. The V call is TRBV20-1, the J call TRBJ2-2, with TRBD2 identical over 7 bases. Germline V lookup: CDR1 DFQATT, CDR2 SNEGSKA (reference sequence). The length of the CDR3 is 17 residues. J lost 0 bases, V lost 2 bases, and 9 bases had no gene match. The DNA of the CDR3 is TGCAGTGCTAGACCCTCGGGGGGTAGCGCGAACACCGGGGAGCTGTTTTTT. Encoded protein: CSARPSGGSANTGELFF.

The table lists this clonotype with many counts. The gene calls are TRBV15 and TRBJ1-1, with D possibly being TRBD1 (6 bases). V lost 3 bases to trimming and J lost 6 bases, with 17 bases between them. The CDR3 has 15 residues. Germline V gene data show CDR1 as LNHNV and CDR2 as YYDKDF (reference sequence). The DNA of the CDR3 is TGTGCCACCAGCAGGGCTAGGGGGGGTTGGTCTGAAGCTTTCTTT. Translation: CATSRARGGWSEAFF.

This clonotype occurred many times. The rearrangement joins TRBV30 to TRBJ2-4; either TRBD1 or TRBD2 may supply D (5 bases each). Trimming took off 2 bases at V and 9 bases at J, with 17 bases between the two ends. The CDR3 runs 14 residues. Germline V lookup: CDR1 GTSNPN, CDR2 SVGIG (reference sequence). For the CDR3, the DNA is TGTGCCTGGAGTAAAGGGGTCAGGGCGGGCATTCAGTACTTC. It codes for CAWSKGVRAGIQYF.

Ten or more counts support this clonotype. The CDR3 nucleotides read TGTGCCAGCAGGGGGTGGGGAGGGAAGGCTGAAGCTTTCTTT. As protein: CASRGWGGKAEAFF. The chain has TRBV25-1 and TRBJ1-1; D remains unclear. Trimming cost V 6 bases and J 6 bases, with 17 bases left between them. Looked up from germline, CDR1 is MGHDK and CDR2 is SYGVNS. The CDR3 sequence is 14 residues long.